This TCR beta chain was sequenced during a study of cytomegalovirus exposure and HLA in healthy donors. About this clone itself: Its specificity is unknown.

Findings and caveats of the study: TCR beta chains associated with HLA were, in a later analysis, more clonally expanded than equally common others.

PCR primers comprised 60 Vbeta and 13 Jbeta primers. Clones were read by immunoSEQ multiplex PCR, and TCRdb kept only the in-frame ones, dropping some. The profile shows 100,000 to 120,000 clones, less than 80% of them singletons. V shed 4 bases, J shed 5 bases, and the junction held 7 bases outside the gene matches. The germline gives CDR1 LGHNA, CDR2 YNFKEQ. This CDR3 has 16 residues. The receptor was isolated from a man aged 30 to 39 in good health and CMV-seronegative. The rearrangement joins TRBV4-2 to TRBJ2-1; 11 nucleotides align to TRBD2. What was sequenced was PBMCs. CDR3 amino acids: CASSRRLAGLNNEQFF. The CDR3 DNA follows: TGTGCCAGCAGCCGTCGACTAGCGGGGTTAAACAATGAGCAGTTCTTC.